A single sample gave rise to the 6 T cell receptor beta chains below, sequenced in a study of blood T cells in healthy people across ages. Through a sample-barcoded 5' primer and a J-beta primer mix, a second PCR was run for roughly 6 to 12 cycles. One entry per CDR3 protein, called by TCRdb with MiXCR from the 5' RACE reads. Here the sample spans 780,000 or so distinct CDR3 sequences, about 55% being singletons. Sequencing used blood. These receptors came from an elderly man in good health.

Only a few counts were recorded for this clonotype. V usage is TRBV7-3 and J usage is TRBJ2-3, with TRBD1 as a possible D gene (6 bases). Trimming removed 5 bases at V and 4 bases at J, with 10 bases between. CDR1 is SGHTA and CDR2 is FQGTGA in the germline V gene. The CDR3 has 13 amino acids. The CDR3 DNA is TGTGCCAGCAGCGTTCAGGGGTCAGATACGCAGTATTTT. Encoded protein: CASSVQGSDTQYF.

CDR3 nucleotides: TGTGCCAGCAACTCCTTCACTGAAGCTTTCTTT. It specifies CASNSFTEAFF. The chain employs TRBV7-2 and TRBJ1-1; D gene unclear. CDR1 is SGHTA and CDR2 is FQGNSA in the germline V gene. V dropped 7 bases and J dropped 4 bases, with 7 bases sitting between them. The CDR3 totals 11 residues.

This clonotype showed up just a few times. The junction departs from germline at one end; a sequencing error may be responsible. CDR3 sequence: CVSSPETGGQPQHF. The DNA for the CDR3 is TGTGTCAGCAGCCCCGAGACAGGGGGTCAGCCCCAGCATTTT. The rearrangement links TRBV9 to TRBJ1-5, with 9 bases identical to TRBD1. Germline CDR1 and CDR2: SGDLS and YYNGEE. The CDR3 has 14 amino acids.

Turning to this clonotype: This may be a read error, as it is one base from a much larger clone. J is TRBJ2-1 and V is TRBV18; 14 nucleotides line up with TRBD2. The length of the CDR3 is 15 residues. Germline CDR1 KGHSH, CDR2 LQKENI. DNA of the CDR3: TGTACCAGCTCACGGGGACTAGCGGGAGCGACTGAGCAGTTCTTC. It is translated as CTSSRGLAGATEQFF.

The V call is TRBV6-5, the J call TRBJ1-2; possible D gene TRBD1, 6 bases. This CDR3 is 12 amino acids long. Germline CDR1 reads MNHEY; CDR2 reads SVGAGI. V was cut by 3 bases and J by 10 bases, with 12 bases left in between. Here the CDR3 DNA reads TGTGCCAGCAGTTATACGACAGGCGCCTACACCTTC. It is translated as CASSYTTGAYTF.

CDR3 DNA sequence: TGCAGTGCTACCAAACAGGACAGCTCCTACAATGAGCAGTTCTTC. As protein: CSATKQDSSYNEQFF. V and J are TRBV20-1 and TRBJ2-1; the D gene is possibly TRBD1 (6 bases). CDR1 and CDR2 from the germline V gene are DFQATT and SNEGSKA (reference sequence). The germline V and J ends were trimmed by 4 bases and 0 bases, with 13 bases remaining between them. This CDR3 is 15 amino acids long.